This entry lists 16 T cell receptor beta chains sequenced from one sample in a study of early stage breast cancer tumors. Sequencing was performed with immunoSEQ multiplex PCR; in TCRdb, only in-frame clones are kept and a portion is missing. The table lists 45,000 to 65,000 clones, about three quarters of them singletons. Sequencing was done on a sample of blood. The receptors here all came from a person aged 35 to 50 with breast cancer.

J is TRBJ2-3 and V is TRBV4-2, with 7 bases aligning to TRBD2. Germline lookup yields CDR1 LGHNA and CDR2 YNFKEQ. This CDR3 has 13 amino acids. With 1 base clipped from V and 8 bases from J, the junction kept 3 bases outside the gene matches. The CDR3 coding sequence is TGTGCCAGCAGCCAAGGGCGGGAGAGTACGCAGTATTTT. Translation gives CASSQGRESTQYF.

CDR3: CASSEEEGEVGTEAFF. The CDR3 DNA reads as TGTGCCAGCAGTGAAGAGGAGGGGGAGGTTGGGACTGAAGCTTTCTTT. This sequence joins TRBV6-1 and TRBJ1-1, with a weak D call TRBD1 (6 bases). Trimming pared 1 base from V and 5 bases from J, leaving 17 bases between. The CDR3 has 16 residues. CDR1 is MNHNS and CDR2 is SASEGT in the germline V gene.

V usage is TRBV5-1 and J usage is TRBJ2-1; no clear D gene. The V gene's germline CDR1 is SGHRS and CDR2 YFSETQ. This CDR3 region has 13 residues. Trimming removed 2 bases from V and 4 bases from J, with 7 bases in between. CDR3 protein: CASSFSLYNEQFF. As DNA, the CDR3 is TGCGCCAGCAGCTTTTCCCTTTACAATGAGCAGTTCTTC.

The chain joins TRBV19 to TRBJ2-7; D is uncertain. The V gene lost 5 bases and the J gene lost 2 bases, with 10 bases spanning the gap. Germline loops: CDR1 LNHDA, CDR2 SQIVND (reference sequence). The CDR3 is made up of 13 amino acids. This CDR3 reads CASSSYPAYEQYF. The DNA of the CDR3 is TGTGCCAGTAGTTCCTACCCTGCCTACGAGCAGTACTTC.

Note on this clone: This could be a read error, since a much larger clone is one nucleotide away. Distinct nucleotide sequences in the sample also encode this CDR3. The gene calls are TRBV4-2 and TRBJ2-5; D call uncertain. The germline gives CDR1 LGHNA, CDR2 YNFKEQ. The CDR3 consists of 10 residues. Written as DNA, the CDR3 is TGTGCCAGCAGCCAAGAGACCCAATACTTC. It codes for CASSQETQYF.

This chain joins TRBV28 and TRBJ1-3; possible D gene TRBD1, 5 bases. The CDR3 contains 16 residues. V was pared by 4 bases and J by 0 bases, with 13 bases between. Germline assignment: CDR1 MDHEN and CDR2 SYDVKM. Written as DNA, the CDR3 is TGTGCCAGCAGTTCCCCCCAGGGCCTCTCTGGAAACACCATATATTTT. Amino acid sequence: CASSSPQGLSGNTIYF.

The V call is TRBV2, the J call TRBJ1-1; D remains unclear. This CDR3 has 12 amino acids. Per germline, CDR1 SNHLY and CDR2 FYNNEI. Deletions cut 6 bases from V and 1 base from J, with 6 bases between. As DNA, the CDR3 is TGTGCCAGCAGCCGACAGAACACTGAAGCTTTCTTT. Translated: CASSRQNTEAFF.

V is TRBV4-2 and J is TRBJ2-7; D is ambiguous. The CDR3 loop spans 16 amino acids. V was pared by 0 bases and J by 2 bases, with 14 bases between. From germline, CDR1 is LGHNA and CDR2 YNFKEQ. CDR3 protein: CASSQDGGPRPYEQYF. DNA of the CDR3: TGTGCCAGCAGCCAAGATGGTGGACCTAGGCCCTACGAGCAGTACTTC.

CDR3 in amino acids: CAWSVSGTTQYF. The CDR3 DNA reads TGTGCCTGGAGTGTATCCGGAACGACCCAGTACTTC. The J gene is TRBJ2-5, the V gene TRBV30; D is uncertain. There are 12 residues in the CDR3. The V end lost 0 bases, the J end lost 7 bases, and 9 bases lay between the germline ends. From germline, CDR1 is GTSNPN and CDR2 SVGIG (reference sequence). Combining the CDR3 with reference TRBV30 and TRBJ2-5 gives the whole variable domain SQTIHQWPATLVQPVGSPLSLECTVEGTSNPNLYWYRQAAGRGLQLLFYSVGIGQISSEVPQNLSASRPQDRQFILSSKKLLLSDSGFYLCAWSVSGTTQYFGPGTRLLVL.

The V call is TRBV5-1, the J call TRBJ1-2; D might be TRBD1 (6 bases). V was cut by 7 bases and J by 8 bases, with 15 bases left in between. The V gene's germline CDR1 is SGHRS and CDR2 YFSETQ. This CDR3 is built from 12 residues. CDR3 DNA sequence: TGCGCCAGCCAAAGGGGGAACGGGGGCTACACCTTC. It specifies CASQRGNGGYTF.

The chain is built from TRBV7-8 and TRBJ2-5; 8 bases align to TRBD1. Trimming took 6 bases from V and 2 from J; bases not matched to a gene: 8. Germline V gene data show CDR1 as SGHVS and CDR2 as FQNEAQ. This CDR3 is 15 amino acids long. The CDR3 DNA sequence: TGTGCCAGCAGTGCCCAGGGGGCGAAACAAGAGACCCAGTACTTC. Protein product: CASSAQGAKQETQYF.

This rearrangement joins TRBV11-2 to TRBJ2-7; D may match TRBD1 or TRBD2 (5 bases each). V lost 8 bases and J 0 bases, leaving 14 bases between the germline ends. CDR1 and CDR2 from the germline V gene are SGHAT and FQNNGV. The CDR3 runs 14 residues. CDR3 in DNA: TGTGCCAGCTCCCAACGGGACGCCTCCTACGAGCAGTACTTC. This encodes CASSQRDASYEQYF.

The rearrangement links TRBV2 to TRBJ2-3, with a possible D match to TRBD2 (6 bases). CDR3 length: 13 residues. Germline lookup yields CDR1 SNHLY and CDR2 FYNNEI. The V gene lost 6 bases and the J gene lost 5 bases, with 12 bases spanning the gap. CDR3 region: CASRGGVGDTQYF. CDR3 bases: TGTGCCAGCAGGGGCGGGGTTGGAGATACGCAGTATTTT.

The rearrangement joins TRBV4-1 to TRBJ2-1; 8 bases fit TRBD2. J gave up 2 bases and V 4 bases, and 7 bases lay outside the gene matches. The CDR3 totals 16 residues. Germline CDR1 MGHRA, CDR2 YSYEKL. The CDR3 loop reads CASSPASGSPYNEQFF. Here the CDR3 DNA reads TGCGCCAGCAGCCCCGCGAGCGGGAGCCCCTACAATGAGCAGTTCTTC.

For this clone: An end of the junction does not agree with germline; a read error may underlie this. CDR3 in DNA: TGTGCTAGCAGCTTACGTATGGATTCACCCCTCCACTTT. Translating gives CASSLRMDSPLHF. The chain couples TRBV7-7 to TRBJ1-6; D is unclear. Looked up from germline, CDR1 is SSHAT and CDR2 is FNYEAQ (reference sequence). CDR3 length: 13 amino acids.

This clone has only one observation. The CDR3: CASSSDTGGAQYF. CDR3 coding DNA: TGTGCCAGCAGCTCAGATACAGGGGGCGCTCAGTATTTT. This rearrangement joins TRBV11-2 to TRBJ2-3; 9 nucleotides agree with TRBD1. V was clipped by 4 bases and J by 12 bases; unmatched bases: 8. The germline CDR1 and CDR2 sequences are SGHAT and FQNNGV. The CDR3 runs 13 residues.